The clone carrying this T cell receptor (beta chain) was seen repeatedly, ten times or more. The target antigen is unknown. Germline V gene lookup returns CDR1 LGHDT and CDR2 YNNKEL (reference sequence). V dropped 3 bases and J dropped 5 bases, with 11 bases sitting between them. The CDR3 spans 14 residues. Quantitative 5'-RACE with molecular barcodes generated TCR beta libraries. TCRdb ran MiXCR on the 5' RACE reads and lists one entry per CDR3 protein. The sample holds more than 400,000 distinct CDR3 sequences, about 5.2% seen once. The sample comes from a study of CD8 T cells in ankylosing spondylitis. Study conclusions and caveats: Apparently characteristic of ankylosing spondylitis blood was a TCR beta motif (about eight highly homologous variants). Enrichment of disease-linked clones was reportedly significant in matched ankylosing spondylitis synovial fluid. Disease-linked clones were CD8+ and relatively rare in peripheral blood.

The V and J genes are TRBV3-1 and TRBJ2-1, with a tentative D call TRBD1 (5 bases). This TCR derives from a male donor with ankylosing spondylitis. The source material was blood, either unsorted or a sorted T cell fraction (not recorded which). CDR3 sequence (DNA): TGTGCCAGCAGCCACACAGGTAATAACAATGAGCAGTTCTTC. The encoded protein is CASSHTGNNNEQFF.